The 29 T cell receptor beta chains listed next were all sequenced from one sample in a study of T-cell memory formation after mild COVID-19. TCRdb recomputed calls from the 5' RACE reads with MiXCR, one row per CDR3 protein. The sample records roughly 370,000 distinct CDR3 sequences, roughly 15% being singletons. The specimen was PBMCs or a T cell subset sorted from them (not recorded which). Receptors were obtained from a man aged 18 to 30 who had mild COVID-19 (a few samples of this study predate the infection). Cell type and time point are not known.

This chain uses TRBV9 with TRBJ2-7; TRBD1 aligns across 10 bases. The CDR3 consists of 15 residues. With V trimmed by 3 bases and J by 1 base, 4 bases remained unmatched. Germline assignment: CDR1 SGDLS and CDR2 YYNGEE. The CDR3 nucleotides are TGTGCCAGCAGCGCCGGGACAGGGGAATCCTACGAGCAGTACTTC. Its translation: CASSAGTGESYEQYF.

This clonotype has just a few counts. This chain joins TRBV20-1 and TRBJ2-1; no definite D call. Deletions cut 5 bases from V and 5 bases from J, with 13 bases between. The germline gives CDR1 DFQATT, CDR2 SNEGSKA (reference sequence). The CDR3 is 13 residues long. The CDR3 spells CSAGRPPDNEQFF. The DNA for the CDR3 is TGCAGTGCTGGACGTCCACCAGACAATGAGCAGTTCTTC.

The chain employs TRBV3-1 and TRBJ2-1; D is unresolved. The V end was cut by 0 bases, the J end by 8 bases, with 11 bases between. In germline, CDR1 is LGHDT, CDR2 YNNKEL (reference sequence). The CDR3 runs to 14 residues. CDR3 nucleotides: TGTGCCAGCAGCCAAGAAACCCCTTGGGATGAGCAGTTCTTC. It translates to CASSQETPWDEQFF.

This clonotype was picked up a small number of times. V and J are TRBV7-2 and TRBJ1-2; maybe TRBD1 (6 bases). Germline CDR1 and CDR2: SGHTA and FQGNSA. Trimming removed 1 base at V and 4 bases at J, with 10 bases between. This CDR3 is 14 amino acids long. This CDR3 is CASSLDRAPYGYTF. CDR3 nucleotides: TGTGCCAGCAGCTTAGACAGGGCTCCCTATGGCTACACCTTC. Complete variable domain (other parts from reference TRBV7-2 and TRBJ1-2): GAGVSQSPSNKVTEKGKDVELRCDPISGHTALYWYRQSLGQGLEFLIYFQGNSAPDKSGLPSDRFSAERTGGSVSTLTIQRTQQEDSAVYLCASSLDRAPYGYTFGSGTRLTVV.

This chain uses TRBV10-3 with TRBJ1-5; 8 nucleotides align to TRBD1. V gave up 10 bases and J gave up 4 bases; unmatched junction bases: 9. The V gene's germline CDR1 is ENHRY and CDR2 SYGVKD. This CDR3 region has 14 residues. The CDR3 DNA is TGTGCCACACTCGACCGACAGGGGAATCAGCCCCAGCATTTT. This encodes CATLDRQGNQPQHF.

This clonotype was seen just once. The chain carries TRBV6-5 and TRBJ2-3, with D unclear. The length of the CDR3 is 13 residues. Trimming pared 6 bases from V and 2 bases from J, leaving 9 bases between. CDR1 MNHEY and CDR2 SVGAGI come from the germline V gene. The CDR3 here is CASRPTDTDTQYF. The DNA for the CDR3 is TGTGCCAGCAGACCCACAGACACAGATACGCAGTATTTT.

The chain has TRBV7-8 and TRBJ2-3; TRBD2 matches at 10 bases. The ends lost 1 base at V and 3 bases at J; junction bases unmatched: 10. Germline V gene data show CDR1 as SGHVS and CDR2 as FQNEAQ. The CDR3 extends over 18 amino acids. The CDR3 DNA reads TGTGCCAGCAGCTTAGGCGCAGCTAGCGGGGGATTGACAGATACGCAGTATTTT. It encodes CASSLGAASGGLTDTQYF.

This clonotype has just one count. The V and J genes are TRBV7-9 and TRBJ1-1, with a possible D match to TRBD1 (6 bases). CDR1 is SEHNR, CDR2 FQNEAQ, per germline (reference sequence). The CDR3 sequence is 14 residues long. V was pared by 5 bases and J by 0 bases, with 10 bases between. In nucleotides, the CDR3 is TGTGCCAGCAGCCCCGGGACAATGAACACTGAAGCTTTCTTT. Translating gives CASSPGTMNTEAFF.

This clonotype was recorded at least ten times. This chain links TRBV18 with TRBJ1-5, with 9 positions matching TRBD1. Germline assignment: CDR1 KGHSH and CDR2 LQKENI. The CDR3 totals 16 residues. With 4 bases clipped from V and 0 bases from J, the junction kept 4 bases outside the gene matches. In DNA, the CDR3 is TGTGCCAGCTCACTAGGGACAGGGAATAGCAATCAGCCCCAGCATTTT. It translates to CASSLGTGNSNQPQHF.

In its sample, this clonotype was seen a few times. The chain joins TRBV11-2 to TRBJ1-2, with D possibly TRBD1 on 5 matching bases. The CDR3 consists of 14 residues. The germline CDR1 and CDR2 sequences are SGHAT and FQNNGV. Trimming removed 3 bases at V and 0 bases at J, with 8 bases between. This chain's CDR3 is CASSLGQSNYGYTF. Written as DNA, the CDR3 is TGTGCCAGCAGCTTGGGGCAGTCTAACTATGGCTACACCTTC.

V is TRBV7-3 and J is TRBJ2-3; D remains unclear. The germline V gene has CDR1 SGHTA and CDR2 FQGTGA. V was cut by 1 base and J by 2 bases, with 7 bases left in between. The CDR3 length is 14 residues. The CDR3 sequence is CASSLNLATDTQYF. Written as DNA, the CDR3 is TGTGCCAGCAGCTTAAATCTGGCCACAGATACGCAGTATTTT.

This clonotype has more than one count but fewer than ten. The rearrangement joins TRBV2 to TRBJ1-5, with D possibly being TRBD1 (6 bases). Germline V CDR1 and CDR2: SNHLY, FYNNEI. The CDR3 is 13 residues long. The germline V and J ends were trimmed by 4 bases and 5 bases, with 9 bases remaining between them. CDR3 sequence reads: CASSVEGDQPQHF. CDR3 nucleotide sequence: TGTGCCAGCAGTGTGGAGGGGGATCAGCCCCAGCATTTT.

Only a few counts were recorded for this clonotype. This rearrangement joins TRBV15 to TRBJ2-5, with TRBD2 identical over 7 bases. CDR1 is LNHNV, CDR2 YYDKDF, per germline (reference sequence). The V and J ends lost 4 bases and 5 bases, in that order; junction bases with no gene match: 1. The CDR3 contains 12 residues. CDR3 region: CATSMGGETQYF. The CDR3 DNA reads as TGTGCCACCAGCATGGGAGGGGAGACCCAGTACTTC.

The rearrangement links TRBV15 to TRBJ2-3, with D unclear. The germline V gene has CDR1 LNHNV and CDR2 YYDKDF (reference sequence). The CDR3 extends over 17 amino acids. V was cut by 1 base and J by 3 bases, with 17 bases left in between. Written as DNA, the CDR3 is TGTGCCACCAGCAGAGGAGAGGTTGGTGAGAAAACAGATACGCAGTATTTT. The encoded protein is CATSRGEVGEKTDTQYF.

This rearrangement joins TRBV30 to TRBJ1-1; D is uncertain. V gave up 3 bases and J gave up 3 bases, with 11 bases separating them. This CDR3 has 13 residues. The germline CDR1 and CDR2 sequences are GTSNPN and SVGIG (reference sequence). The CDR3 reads CAWSGALYTEAFF. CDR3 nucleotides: TGTGCCTGGAGCGGAGCACTCTACACTGAAGCTTTCTTT. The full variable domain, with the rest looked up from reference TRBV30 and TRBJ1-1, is SQTIHQWPATLVQPVGSPLSLECTVEGTSNPNLYWYRQAAGRGLQLLFYSVGIGQISSEVPQNLSASRPQDRQFILSSKKLLLSDSGFYLCAWSGALYTEAFFGQGTRLTVV.

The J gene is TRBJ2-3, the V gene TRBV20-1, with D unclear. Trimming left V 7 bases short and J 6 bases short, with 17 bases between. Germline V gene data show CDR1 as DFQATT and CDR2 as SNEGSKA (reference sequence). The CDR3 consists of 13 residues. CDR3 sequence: CSVYRSNSDTQYF. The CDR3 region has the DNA TGCAGTGTTTACAGATCCAATTCGGATACGCAGTATTTT.

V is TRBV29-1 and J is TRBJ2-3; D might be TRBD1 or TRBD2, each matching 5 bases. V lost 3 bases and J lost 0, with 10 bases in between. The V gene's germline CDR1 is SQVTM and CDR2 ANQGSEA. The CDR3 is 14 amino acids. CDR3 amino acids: CSVDEGISTDTQYF. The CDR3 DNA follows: TGCAGCGTTGACGAGGGGATAAGCACAGATACGCAGTATTTT.

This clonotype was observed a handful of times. The CDR3 DNA follows: TGTGCCAGCAGCGGCCTAGTGGGACAGGGGAAGTACTTC. It yields the protein CASSGLVGQGKYF. This chain connects TRBV9 to TRBJ2-7, with 10 bases matching TRBD1. The CDR3 is made up of 13 amino acids. Germline V gives CDR1 SGDLS, CDR2 YYNGEE. J gave up 11 bases and V 3 bases, and 8 bases lay outside the gene matches.

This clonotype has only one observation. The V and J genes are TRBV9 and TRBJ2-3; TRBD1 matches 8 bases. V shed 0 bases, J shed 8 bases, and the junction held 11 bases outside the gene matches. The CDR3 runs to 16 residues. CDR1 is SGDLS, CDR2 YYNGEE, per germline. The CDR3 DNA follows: TGTGCCAGCAGCGTAGGAAGTACAGGGGGTCGACGTACGCAGTATTTT. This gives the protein CASSVGSTGGRRTQYF. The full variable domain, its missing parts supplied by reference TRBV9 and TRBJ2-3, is DSGVTQTPKHLITATGQRVTLRCSPRSGDLSVYWYQQSLDQGLQFLIQYYNGEERAKGNILERFSAQQFPDLHSELNLSSLELGDSALYFCASSVGSTGGRRTQYFGPGTRLTVL.

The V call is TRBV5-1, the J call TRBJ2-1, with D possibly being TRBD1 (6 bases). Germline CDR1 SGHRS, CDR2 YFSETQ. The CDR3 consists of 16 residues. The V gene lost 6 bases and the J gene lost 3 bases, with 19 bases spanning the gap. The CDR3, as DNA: TGCGCCAGCACCTCATTAGGGACAATATACTACAATGAGCAGTTCTTC. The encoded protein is CASTSLGTIYYNEQFF.

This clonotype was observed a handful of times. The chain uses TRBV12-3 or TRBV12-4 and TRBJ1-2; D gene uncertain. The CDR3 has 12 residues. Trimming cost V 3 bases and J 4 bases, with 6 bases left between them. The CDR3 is CASSFSSYGYTF. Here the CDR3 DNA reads TGTGCCAGCAGTTTTAGTTCCTATGGCTACACCTTC.

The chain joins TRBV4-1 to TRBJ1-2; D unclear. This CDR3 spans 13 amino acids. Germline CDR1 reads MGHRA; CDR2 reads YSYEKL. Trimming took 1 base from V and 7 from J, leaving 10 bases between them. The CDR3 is CASSQAVASGYTF. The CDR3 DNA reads TGCGCCAGCAGCCAAGCGGTGGCGTCTGGCTACACCTTC.

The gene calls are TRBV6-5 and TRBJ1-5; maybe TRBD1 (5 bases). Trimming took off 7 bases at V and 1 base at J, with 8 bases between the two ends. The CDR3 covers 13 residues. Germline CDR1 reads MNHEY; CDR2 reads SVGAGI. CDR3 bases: TGTGCCAGCACCAAGGGGAGCAATCAGCCCCAGCATTTT. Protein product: CASTKGSNQPQHF.

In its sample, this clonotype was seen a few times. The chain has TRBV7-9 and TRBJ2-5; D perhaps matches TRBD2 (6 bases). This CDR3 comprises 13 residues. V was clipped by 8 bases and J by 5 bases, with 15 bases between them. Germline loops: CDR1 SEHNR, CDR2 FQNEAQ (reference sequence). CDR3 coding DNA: TGTGCCAGCGGGACTTACCGGTTGGAGACCCAGTACTTC. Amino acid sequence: CASGTYRLETQYF.

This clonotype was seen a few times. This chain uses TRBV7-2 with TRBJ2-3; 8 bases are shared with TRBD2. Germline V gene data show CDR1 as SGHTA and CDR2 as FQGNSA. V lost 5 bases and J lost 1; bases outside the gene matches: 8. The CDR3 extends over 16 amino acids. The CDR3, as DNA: TGTGCCAGCAGCCACCGGGGGGGGGCTGGCACAGATACGCAGTATTTT. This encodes CASSHRGGAGTDTQYF.

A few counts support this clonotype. The CDR3 nucleotides read TGCGCCAGCAGCCCCCTCCCGGCGGTCCCAGATACGCAGTATTTT. Amino acid sequence: CASSPLPAVPDTQYF. The chain combines TRBV4-1 with TRBJ2-3; D not resolved. The CDR3 is 15 amino acids. The germline CDR1 and CDR2 sequences are MGHRA and YSYEKL. Trimming shortened V by 4 bases and J by 4 bases, and 15 bases separated the two germline ends.

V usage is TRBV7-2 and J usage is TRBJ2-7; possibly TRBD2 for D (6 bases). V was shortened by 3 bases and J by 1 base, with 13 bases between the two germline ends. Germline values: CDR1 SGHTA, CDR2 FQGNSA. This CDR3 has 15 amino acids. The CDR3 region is CASSFGGTGSYEQYV. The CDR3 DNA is TGTGCCAGCAGCTTCGGCGGGACTGGGTCCTACGAGCAGTACGTC.

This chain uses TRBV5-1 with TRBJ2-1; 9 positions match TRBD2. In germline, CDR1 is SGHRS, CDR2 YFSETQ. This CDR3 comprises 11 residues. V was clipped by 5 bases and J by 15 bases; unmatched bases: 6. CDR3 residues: CASRNAGGMFF. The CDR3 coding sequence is TGCGCCAGCAGAAACGCGGGGGGGATGTTCTTC.

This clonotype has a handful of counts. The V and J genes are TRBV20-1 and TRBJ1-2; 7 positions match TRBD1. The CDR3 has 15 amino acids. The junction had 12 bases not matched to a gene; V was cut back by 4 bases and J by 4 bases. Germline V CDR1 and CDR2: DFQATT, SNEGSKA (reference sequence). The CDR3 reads CSAIPLGDSSYGYTF. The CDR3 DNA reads TGCAGTGCTATACCCCTGGGGGACAGCTCCTATGGCTACACCTTC.